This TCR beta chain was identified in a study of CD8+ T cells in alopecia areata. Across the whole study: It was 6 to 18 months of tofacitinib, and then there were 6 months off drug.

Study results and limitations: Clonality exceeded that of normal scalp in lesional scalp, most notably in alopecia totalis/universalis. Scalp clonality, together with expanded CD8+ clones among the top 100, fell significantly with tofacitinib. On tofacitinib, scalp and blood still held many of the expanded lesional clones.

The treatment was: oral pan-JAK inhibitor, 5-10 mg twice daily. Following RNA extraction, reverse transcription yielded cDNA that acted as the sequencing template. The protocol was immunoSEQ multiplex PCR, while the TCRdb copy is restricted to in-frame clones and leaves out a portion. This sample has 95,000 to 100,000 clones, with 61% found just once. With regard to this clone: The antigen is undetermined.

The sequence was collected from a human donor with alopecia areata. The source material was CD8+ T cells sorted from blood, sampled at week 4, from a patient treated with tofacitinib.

CDR3 sequence reads: CASSPPVTPGSEQFF. The CDR3 DNA sequence: TGTGCCAGCAGCCCCCCGGTCACCCCAGGGAGCGAGCAGTTCTTC. The chain joins TRBV5-4 to TRBJ2-1, with D perhaps TRBD1 or TRBD2 (5 bases each). CDR3 size: 15 residues. V dropped 4 bases and J dropped 10 bases, with 21 bases sitting between them. Germline lookup yields CDR1 SGHNT and CDR2 YYREEE (reference sequence).